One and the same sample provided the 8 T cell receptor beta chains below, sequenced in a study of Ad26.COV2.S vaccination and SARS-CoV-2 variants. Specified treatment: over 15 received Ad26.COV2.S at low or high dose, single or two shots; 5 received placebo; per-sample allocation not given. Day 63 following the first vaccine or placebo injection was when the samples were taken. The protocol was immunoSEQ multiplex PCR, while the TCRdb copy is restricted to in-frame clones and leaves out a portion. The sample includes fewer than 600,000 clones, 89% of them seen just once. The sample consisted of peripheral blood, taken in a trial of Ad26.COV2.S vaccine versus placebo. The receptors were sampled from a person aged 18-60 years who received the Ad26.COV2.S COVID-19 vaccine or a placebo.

CDR3 amino acids: CASSEWVAGDDGYTF. In DNA, the CDR3 is TGTGCCAGCAGTGAATGGGTTGCAGGGGATGATGGCTACACCTTC. This chain uses TRBV6-1 with TRBJ1-2, with a weak D call TRBD1 (6 bases). This CDR3 is built from 15 residues. V dropped 2 bases and J dropped 6 bases, with 16 bases sitting between them. The germline gives CDR1 MNHNS, CDR2 SASEGT.

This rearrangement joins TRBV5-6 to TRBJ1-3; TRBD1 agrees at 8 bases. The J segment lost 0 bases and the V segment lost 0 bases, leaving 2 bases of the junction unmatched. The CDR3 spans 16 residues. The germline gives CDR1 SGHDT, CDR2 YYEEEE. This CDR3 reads CASSLGTGFSGNTIYF. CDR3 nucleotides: TGTGCCAGCAGCTTGGGGACAGGGTTCTCTGGAAACACCATATATTTT.

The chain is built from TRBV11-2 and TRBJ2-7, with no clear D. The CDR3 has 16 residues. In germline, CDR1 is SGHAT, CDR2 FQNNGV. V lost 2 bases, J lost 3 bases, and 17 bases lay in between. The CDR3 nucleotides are TGTGCCAGCAGCTTACTGGGTACTCCTGGATTCTACGAGCAGTACTTC. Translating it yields CASSLLGTPGFYEQYF.

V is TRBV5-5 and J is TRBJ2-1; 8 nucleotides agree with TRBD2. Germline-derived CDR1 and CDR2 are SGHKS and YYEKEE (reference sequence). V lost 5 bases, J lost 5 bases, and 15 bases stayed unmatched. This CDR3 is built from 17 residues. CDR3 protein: CASSYPRRAGANNEQFF. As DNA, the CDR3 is TGTGCCAGCAGTTACCCGCGGAGAGCGGGAGCCAACAATGAGCAGTTCTTC.

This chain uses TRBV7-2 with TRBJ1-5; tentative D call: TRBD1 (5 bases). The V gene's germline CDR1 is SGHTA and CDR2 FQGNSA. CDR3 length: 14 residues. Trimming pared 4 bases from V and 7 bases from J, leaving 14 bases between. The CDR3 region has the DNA TGTGCCAGCAGCTATACAGGTATCGGGCAGCCCCAGCATTTT. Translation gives CASSYTGIGQPQHF.

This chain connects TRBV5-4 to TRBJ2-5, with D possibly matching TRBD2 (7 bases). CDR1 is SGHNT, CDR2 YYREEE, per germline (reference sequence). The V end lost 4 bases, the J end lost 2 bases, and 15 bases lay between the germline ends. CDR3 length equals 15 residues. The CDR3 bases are TGTGCCAGCAGCCCGGCGGGGGCCCTTCAAGAGACCCAGTACTTC. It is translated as CASSPAGALQETQYF.

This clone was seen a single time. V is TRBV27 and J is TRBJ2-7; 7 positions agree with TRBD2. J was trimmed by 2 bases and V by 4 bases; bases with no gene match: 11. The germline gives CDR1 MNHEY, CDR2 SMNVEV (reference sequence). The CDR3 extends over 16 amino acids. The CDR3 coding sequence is TGTGCCAGCAGTTCCTCTTTACTAGCGTCAACCTACGAGCAGTACTTC. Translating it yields CASSSSLLASTYEQYF.

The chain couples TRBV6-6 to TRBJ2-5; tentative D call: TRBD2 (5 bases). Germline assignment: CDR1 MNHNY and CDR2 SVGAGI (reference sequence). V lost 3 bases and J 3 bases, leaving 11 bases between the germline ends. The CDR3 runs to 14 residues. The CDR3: CASSYTDFKETQYF. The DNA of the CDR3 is TGTGCCAGCAGTTATACGGACTTTAAAGAGACCCAGTACTTC.